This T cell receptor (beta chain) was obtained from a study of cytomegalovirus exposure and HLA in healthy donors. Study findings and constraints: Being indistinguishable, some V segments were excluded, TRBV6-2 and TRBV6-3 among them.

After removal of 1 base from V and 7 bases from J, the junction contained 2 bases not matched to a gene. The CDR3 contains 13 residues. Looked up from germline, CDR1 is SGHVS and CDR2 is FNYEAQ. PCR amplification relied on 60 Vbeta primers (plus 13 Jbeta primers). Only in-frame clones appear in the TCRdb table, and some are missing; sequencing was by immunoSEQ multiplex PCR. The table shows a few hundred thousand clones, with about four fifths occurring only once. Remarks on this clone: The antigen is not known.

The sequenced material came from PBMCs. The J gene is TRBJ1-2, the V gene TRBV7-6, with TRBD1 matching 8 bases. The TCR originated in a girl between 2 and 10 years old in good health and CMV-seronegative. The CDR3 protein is CASSLGTGLGYTF. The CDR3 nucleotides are TGTGCCAGCAGCTTAGGGACAGGGCTTGGCTACACCTTC.